This T cell receptor (beta chain) is from a study of molecular identifiers for immune sequencing clone quantification. Overall study: In replicates, RNA from roughly 18,000 or 92,000 naive CD8 cells was split five ways, four sequenced.

CDR3 length: 10 amino acids. V was clipped by 7 bases and J by 10 bases, with 10 bases between them. The germline V gene has CDR1 SNHLY and CDR2 FYNNEI. This clonotype was detected many times. No antigen is known for it. From the PCR reads, TCRdb called clonotypes with MiXCR, one entry per CDR3 protein. The sample has about 36,000 distinct CDR3 sequences, around 18% seen once. General observations from the study: In naive cells, under 1% of molecules belonged to clones above 20 RNA copies, against over 99% in effector cells. Amid 750,000 to 1,000,000 naive cells, spiked Jurkat TCR RNA from one cell was reportedly still detectable.

Sorting isolated naive CD8 T cells as CD8+CD4-CCR7+CD45RA+ events. The material sequenced was naive CD8+ T cells from blood, with Jurkat cell RNA spiked in. This sample's subset: FACS-sorted CD8+CD4-CCR7+CD45RA+ naive T cells. This TCR derives from a human donor in good health. Some libraries in this study had Jurkat cell RNA spiked in. The rearrangement joins TRBV2 to TRBJ1-1; weak D call: TRBD1 (6 bases). The CDR3 DNA reads TGTGCCAGCACAACAGGGACAGCTTTCTTT. Encoded protein: CASTTGTAFF.